A selection of T cell receptor beta chains follows, all from one sample in a study of graft-versus-host responses after intestinal transplantation. TCRdb's copy holds only in-frame clones and misses some; the assay was immunoSEQ multiplex PCR. The sample shows 10,000 or so clones, roughly 32% of them seen only once. The sequencing here drew on alloreactive CD4+ T cells from a mixed lymphocyte reaction culture, taken before transplantation. The receptors were gathered from a human patient who was an organ donor for intestinal transplantation. The CDR3 runs from the conserved cysteine through the conserved F or W. Fields, in order: D gene, J gene, V gene, clone size, CDR3 protein, CDR3 DNA. A D gene is named only where the DNA matches it firmly. Clone sizes are given selectively: once, few, many, or a class where the clone is expanded.

d_gene: .
j_gene: TRBJ1-2
v_gene: TRBV5-4
abundance: .
CDR3aa: CASISIIPGKTYGYTF
CDR3nt: TGTGCCAGCATAAGTATCATACCAGGAAAGACCTATGGCTACACCTTC

d_gene: .
j_gene: TRBJ1-1
v_gene: TRBV28
abundance: .
CDR3aa: CASSPPGSLNTEAFF
CDR3nt: TGTGCCAGCAGTCCGCCCGGCAGCCTTAACACTGAAGCTTTCTTT

d_gene: .
j_gene: TRBJ1-5
v_gene: TRBV11-2
abundance: .
CDR3aa: CASSLGHNQPQHF
CDR3nt: TGTGCCAGCAGCTTAGGACACAATCAGCCCCAGCATTTT

d_gene: TRBD1
j_gene: TRBJ2-1
v_gene: TRBV28
abundance: few
CDR3aa: CASSLMRGLNEQFF
CDR3nt: TGTGCCAGCAGTTTAATGAGGGGGCTCAATGAGCAGTTCTTC

d_gene: TRBD2
j_gene: TRBJ2-5
v_gene: TRBV29-1
abundance: few
CDR3aa: CSVTGGAETQYF
CDR3nt: TGCAGCGTGACCGGGGGGGCGGAGACCCAGTACTTC

d_gene: TRBD1
j_gene: TRBJ2-3
v_gene: TRBV30
abundance: .
CDR3aa: CAWSGQGVGGDTQYF
CDR3nt: TGTGCCTGGAGTGGACAGGGGGTTGGAGGGGATACGCAGTATTTT

d_gene: TRBD1
j_gene: TRBJ2-7
v_gene: TRBV5-1
abundance: .
CDR3aa: CASSFRTGGHEQYF
CDR3nt: TGCGCCAGCAGCTTTAGAACAGGGGGCCACGAGCAGTACTTC

d_gene: .
j_gene: TRBJ1-4
v_gene: TRBV5-4
abundance: .
CDR3aa: CASSLGISAPSNEKLFF
CDR3nt: TGTGCCAGCAGCTTGGGGATTTCAGCTCCTTCTAATGAAAAACTGTTTTTT

d_gene: TRBD1
j_gene: TRBJ1-2
v_gene: TRBV30
abundance: .
CDR3aa: CARTGTGPYTF
CDR3nt: TGTGCCCGGACCGGGACAGGCCCCTACACCTTC

d_gene: .
j_gene: TRBJ1-1
v_gene: TRBV28
abundance: .
CDR3aa: CASSGRRRAFF
CDR3nt: TGTGCCAGCAGTGGGCGTCGGCGGGCTTTCTTT

d_gene: .
j_gene: TRBJ2-7
v_gene: TRBV6-1
abundance: .
CDR3aa: CASSEDGRGSLLYEQYF
CDR3nt: TGTGCCAGCAGTGAAGATGGGAGAGGATCCCTCCTTTACGAGCAGTACTTC

d_gene: .
j_gene: TRBJ2-1
v_gene: TRBV10-3
abundance: few
CDR3aa: CASYLSGQNNEQFF
CDR3nt: TGTGCCAGCTATCTTAGCGGACAAAACAATGAGCAGTTCTTC

d_gene: .
j_gene: TRBJ2-3
v_gene: TRBV5-4
abundance: .
CDR3aa: CASSPGGGAHTDTQYF
CDR3nt: TGTGCCAGCAGCCCAGGAGGCGGGGCGCACACAGATACGCAGTATTTT

d_gene: .
j_gene: TRBJ1-5
v_gene: TRBV2
abundance: .
CDR3aa: CASSEGGGYQPQHF
CDR3nt: TGTGCCAGCAGTGAAGGGGGGGGCTATCAGCCCCAGCATTTT